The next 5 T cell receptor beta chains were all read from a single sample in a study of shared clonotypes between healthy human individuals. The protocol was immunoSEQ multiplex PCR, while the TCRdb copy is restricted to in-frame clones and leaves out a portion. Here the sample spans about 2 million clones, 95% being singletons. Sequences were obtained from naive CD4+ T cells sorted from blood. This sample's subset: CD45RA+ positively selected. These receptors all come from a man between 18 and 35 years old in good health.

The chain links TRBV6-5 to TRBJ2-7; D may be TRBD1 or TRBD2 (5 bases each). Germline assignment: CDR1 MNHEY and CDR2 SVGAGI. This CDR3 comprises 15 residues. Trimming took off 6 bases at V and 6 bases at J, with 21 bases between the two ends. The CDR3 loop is CASSPRDRFSPEQYF. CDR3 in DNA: TGTGCCAGCAGCCCAAGGGACCGGTTCAGCCCCGAGCAGTACTTC.

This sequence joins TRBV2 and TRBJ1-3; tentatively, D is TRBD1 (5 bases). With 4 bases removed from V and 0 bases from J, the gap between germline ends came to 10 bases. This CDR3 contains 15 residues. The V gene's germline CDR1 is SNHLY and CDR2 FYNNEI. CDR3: CASSAQGASGNTIYF. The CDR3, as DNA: TGTGCCAGCAGTGCCCAGGGAGCCTCTGGAAACACCATATATTTT. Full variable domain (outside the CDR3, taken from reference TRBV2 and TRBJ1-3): EPEVTQTPSHQVTQMGQEVILRCVPISNHLYFYWYRQILGQKVEFLVSFYNNEISEKSEIFDDQFSVERPDGSNFTLKIRSTKLEDSAMYFCASSAQGASGNTIYFGEGSWLTVV.

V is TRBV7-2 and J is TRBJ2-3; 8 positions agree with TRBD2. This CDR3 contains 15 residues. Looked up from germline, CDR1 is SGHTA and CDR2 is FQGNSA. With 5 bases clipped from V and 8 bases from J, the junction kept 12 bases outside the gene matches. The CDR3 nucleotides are TGTGCCAGCAGCCCGAGTTCTGCGGGAGGAGGTACGCAGTATTTT. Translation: CASSPSSAGGGTQYF.

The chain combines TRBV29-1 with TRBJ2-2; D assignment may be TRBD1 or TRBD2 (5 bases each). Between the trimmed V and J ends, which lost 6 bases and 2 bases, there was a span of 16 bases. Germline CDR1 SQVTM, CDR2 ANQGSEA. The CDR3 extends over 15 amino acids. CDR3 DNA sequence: TGCAGCGTGCAGTATCCGGGGCACAACACCGGGGAGCTGTTTTTT. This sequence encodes CSVQYPGHNTGELFF.

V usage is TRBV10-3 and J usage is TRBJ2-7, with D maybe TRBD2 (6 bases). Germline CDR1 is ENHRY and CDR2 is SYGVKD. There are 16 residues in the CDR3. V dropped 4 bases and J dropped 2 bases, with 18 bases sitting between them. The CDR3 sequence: CAISARGMDGTYEQYF. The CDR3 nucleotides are TGTGCCATCAGTGCCCGGGGGATGGATGGGACCTACGAGCAGTACTTC.